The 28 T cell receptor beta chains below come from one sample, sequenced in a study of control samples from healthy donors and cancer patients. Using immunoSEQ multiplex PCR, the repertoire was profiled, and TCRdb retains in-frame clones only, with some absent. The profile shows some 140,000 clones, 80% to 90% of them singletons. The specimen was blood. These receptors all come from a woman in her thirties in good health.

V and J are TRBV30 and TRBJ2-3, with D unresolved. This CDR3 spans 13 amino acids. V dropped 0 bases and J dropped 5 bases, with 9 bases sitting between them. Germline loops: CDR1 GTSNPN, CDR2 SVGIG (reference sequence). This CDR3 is CAWSVLLKDTQYF. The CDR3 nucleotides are TGTGCCTGGAGTGTACTCCTAAAAGATACGCAGTATTTT.

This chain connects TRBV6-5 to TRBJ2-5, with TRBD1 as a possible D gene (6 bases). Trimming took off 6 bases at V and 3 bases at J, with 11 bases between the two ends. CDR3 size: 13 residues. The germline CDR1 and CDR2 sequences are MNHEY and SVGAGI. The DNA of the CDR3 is TGTGCCAGCAGAAGAGACAGGAAAGAGACCCAGTACTTC. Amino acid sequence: CASRRDRKETQYF.

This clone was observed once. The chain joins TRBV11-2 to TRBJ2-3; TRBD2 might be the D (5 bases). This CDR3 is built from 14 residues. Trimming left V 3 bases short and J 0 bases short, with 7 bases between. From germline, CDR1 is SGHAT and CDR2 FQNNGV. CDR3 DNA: TGTGCCAGCAGCTTGGACTCCAGCACAGATACGCAGTATTTT. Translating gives CASSLDSSTDTQYF.

CDR3 sequence reads: CATSAGGYTDTQYF. The CDR3 nucleotides are TGTGCCACCAGTGCTGGCGGATACACAGATACGCAGTATTTT. This rearrangement joins TRBV24-1 to TRBJ2-3; no reliable D call. This CDR3 contains 14 residues. The V and J ends lost 5 bases and 2 bases respectively, with 10 bases between them. Germline assignment: CDR1 KGHDR and CDR2 SFDVKD.

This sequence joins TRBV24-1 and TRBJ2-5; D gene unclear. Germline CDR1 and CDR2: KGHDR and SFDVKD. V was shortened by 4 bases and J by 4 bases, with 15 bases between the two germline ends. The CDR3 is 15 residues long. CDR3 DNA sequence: TGTGCCACCAGTGACGCTTCTTTGGGCGGAGAGACCCAGTACTTC. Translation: CATSDASLGGETQYF.

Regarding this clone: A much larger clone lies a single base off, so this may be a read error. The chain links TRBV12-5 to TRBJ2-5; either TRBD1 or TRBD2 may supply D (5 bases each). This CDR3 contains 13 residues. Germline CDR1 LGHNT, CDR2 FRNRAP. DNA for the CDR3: TGTGCTGGTGGTTTCGGGGACCCAGAGACCCAGTACTTC. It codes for CAGGFGDPETQYF.

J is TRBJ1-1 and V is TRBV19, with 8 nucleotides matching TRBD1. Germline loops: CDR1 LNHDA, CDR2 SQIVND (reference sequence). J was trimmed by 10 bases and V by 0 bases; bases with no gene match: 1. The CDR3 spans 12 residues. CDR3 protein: CASSIDRGRAFF. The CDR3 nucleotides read TGTGCCAGTAGTATAGACAGGGGGCGAGCTTTCTTT.

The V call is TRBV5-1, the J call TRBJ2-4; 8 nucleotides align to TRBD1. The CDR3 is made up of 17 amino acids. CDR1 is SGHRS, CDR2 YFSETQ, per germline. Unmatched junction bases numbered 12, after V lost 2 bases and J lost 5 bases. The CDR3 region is CASSFLPRDRSENIQYF. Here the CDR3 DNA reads TGCGCCAGCAGCTTCCTTCCCCGGGACAGGTCGGAAAACATTCAGTACTTC.

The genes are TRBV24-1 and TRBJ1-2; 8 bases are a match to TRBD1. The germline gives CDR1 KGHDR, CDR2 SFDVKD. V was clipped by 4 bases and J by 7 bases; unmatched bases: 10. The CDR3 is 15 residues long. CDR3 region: CATSEGAGGGPGYTF. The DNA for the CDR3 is TGTGCCACCAGTGAGGGAGCAGGGGGCGGTCCTGGCTACACCTTC.

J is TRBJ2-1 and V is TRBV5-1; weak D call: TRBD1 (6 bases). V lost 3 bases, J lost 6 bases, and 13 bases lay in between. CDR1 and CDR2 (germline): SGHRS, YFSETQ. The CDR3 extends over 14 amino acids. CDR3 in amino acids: CASSWYRAGNEQFF. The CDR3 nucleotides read TGCGCCAGCAGCTGGTACAGGGCTGGCAATGAGCAGTTCTTC.

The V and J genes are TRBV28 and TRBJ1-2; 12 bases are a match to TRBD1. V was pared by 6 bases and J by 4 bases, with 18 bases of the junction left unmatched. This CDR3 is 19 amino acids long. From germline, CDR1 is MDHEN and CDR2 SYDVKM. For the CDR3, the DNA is TGTGCCAGCAGGGGTAACCTCCGGGACAGGGGGCGAGGGAGCTATGGCTACACCTTC. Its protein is CASRGNLRDRGRGSYGYTF.

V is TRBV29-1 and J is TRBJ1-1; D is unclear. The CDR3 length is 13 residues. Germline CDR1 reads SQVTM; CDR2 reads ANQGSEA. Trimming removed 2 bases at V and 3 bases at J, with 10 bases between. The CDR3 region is CSVEIMRDTEAFF. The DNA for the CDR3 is TGCAGCGTTGAAATTATGAGGGACACTGAAGCTTTCTTT.

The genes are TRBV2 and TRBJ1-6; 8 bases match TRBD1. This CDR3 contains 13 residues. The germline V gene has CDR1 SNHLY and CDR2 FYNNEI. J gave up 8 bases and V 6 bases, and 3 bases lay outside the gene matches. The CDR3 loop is CASRDREDSPLHF. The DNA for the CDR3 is TGTGCCAGCAGGGACAGGGAGGATTCACCCCTCCACTTT.

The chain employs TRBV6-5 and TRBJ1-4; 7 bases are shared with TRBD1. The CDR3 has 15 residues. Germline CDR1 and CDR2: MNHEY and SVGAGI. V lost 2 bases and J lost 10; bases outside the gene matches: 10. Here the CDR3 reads CASSYTPGGGRKLFF. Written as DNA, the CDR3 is TGTGCCAGCAGTTACACCCCAGGGGGGGGACGAAAACTGTTTTTT.

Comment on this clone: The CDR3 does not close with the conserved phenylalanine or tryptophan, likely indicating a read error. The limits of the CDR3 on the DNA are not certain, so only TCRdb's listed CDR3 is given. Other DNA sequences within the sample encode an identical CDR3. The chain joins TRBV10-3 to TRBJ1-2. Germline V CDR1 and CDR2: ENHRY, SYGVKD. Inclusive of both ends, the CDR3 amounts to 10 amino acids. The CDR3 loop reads CAISELPPPS.

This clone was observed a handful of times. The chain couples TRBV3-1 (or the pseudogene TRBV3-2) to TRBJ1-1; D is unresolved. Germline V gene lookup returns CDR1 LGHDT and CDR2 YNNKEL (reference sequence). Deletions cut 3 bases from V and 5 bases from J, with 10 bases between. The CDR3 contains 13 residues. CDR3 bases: TGTGCCAGCAGCCAGAAGGGTAATACTGAAGCTTTCTTT. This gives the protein CASSQKGNTEAFF.

The CDR3 spells CASSIGDRDSQPQHF. CDR3 DNA sequence: TGTGCCAGTAGTATAGGGGACAGGGACAGTCAGCCCCAGCATTTT. This sequence joins TRBV19 and TRBJ1-5, with 9 bases that match TRBD1. CDR1 and CDR2 from the germline V gene are LNHDA and SQIVND (reference sequence). V lost 1 base and J lost 6; bases outside the gene matches: 4. This CDR3 has 15 amino acids.

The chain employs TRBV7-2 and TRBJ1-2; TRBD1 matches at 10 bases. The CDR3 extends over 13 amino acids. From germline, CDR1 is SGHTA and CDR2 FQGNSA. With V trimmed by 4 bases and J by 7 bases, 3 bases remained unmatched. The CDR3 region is CASSSGTGVGYTF. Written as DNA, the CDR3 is TGTGCCAGCAGCTCCGGGACAGGGGTTGGCTACACCTTC.

CDR3 sequence reads: CSAQRGTNGNTIYF. CDR3 DNA sequence: TGCAGCGCCCAAAGAGGGACAAACGGAAACACCATATATTTT. V is TRBV29-1 and J is TRBJ1-3, with D tentatively TRBD1 (6 bases). This CDR3 contains 14 residues. The germline CDR1 and CDR2 sequences are SQVTM and ANQGSEA. The V gene lost 7 bases and the J gene lost 4 bases, with 17 bases spanning the gap.

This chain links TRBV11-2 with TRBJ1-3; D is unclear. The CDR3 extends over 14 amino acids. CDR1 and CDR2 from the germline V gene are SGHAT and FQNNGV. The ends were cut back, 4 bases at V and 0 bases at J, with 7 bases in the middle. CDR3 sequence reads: CASSWVLSGNTIYF. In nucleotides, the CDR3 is TGTGCCAGCAGCTGGGTTCTCTCTGGAAACACCATATATTTT.

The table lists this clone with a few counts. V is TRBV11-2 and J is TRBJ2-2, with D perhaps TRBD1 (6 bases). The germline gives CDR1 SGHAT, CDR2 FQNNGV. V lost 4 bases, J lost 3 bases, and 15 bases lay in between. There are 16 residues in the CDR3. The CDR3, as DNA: TGTGCCAGCAGCTCATACCAGGGGTCTTACACCGGGGAGCTGTTTTTT. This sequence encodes CASSSYQGSYTGELFF.

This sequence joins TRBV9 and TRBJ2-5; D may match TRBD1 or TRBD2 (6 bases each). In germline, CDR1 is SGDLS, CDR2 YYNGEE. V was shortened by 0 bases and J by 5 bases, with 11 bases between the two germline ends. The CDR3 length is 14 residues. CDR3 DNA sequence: TGTGCCAGCAGCGTAGAAGGAGGGGGGGAGACCCAGTACTTC. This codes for CASSVEGGGETQYF.

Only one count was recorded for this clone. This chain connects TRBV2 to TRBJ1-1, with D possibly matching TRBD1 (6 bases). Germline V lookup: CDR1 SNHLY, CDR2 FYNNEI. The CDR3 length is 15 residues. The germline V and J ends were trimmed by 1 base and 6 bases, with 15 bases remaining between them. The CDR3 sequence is CASSEVVISGAEAFF. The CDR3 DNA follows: TGTGCCAGCAGTGAAGTGGTCATTTCAGGGGCTGAAGCTTTCTTT.

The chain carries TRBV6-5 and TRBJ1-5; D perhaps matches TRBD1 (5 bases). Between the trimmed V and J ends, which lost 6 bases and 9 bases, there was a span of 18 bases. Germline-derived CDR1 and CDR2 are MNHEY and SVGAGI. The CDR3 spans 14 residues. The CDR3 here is CASSPGHAGWPQHF. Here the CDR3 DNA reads TGTGCCAGCAGCCCCGGACATGCGGGGTGGCCCCAGCATTTT.

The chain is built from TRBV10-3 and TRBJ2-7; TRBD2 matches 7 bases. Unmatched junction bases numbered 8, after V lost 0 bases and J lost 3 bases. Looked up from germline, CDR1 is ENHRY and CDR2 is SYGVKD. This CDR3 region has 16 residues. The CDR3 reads CAISESVPSGNYEQYF. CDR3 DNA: TGTGCCATCAGTGAGTCTGTCCCTAGCGGAAACTACGAGCAGTACTTC.

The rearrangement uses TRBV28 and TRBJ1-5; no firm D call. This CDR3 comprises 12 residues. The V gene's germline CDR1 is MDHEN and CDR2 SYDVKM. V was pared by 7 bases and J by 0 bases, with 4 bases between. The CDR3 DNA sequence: TGTGCCAGCACATATAGCAATCAGCCCCAGCATTTT. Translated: CASTYSNQPQHF. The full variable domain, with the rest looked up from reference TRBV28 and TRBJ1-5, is DVKVTQSSRYLVKRTGEKVFLECVQDMDHENMFWYRQDPGLGLRLIYFSYDVKMKEKGDIPEGYSVSREKKERFSLILESASTNQTSMYLCASTYSNQPQHFGDGTRLSIL.

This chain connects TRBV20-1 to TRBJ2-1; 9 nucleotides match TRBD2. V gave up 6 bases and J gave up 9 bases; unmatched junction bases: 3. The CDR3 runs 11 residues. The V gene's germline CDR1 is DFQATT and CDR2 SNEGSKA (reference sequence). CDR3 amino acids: CSAAGGGEQFF. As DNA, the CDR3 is TGCAGTGCGGCGGGAGGGGGTGAGCAGTTCTTC.

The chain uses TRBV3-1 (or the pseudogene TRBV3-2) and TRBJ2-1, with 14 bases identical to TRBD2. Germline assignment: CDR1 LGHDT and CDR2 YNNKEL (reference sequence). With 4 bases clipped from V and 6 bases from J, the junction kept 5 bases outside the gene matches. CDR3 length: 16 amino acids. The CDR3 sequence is CASSPPGTSGSNEQFF. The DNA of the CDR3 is TGTGCCAGCAGCCCGCCCGGGACTAGCGGGAGCAATGAGCAGTTCTTC.